This T cell receptor beta chain was recovered during a study of shared clonotypes between healthy human individuals. Terminally differentiated effector memory CD45RA+ cells were left out of the naive CD8 fraction, which was CD45RO-negative and positively selected for CCR7. The table came from immunoSEQ multiplex PCR; TCRdb's copy has only in-frame clones and leaves some out. The sample comprises about 2,200,000 clones, 85% to 95% of which are singletons, and about 1.8% rests with the top ten. The ends lost 0 bases at V and 4 bases at J; junction bases unmatched: 8. Germline CDR1 SGHNT, CDR2 YYREEE (reference sequence). The CDR3 is 17 residues long.

V is TRBV5-4 and J is TRBJ2-7; TRBD2 matches 12 bases. Sequencing input: naive CD8+ T cells from PBMCs. The origin of this receptor is a man aged 18 to 29 in good health. Some clones in this sample may be carry-over from other donors' samples. In nucleotides, the CDR3 is TGTGCCAGCAGCTTGGGGCTAGCGGGAGGGCCTATGTACGAGCAGTACTTC. It codes for CASSLGLAGGPMYEQYF.